The sequence of this T cell receptor beta chain was determined in a study of T cell repertoires in cytomegalovirus infection. Study context: Used in the study were CMV epitopes, some recently identified and HLA-C-restricted, others well-studied and HLA-B-restricted. Public TCR beta signatures provided an indication of both CMV infection and a matching HLA type. Broader study findings: Dominating the ex vivo response were HLA-C-restricted CMV-specific TCR beta clonotypes. Summed frequency of shared TCR beta families picked out CMV carriers who also had the relevant HLA.

As to this clonotype: Its antigen remains unknown.

CDR1 and CDR2 from the germline V gene are SGDLS and YYNGEE. The CDR3 consists of 17 residues. V lost 4 bases to trimming and J lost 4 bases, with 23 bases between them. TCRdb re-called the reads with MiXCR, one entry per CDR3 protein. The repertoire holds about 830,000 distinct CDR3 sequences, with approximately 30% as singletons. This clonotype was obtained from a human donor in good health (CMV status not recorded). Some clones in this sample may be carry-over from other donors' samples. Sequencing used cultured CD8+ T cells from PBMCs, obtained from culture after CMV antigen stimulation. This chain links TRBV9 with TRBJ1-2; D might be TRBD1 (6 bases). The CDR3 coding sequence is TGTGCCAGCAGCCCCAGTCGTGGCCAGGGGTCTGTCTATGGCTACACCTTC. Its protein is CASSPSRGQGSVYGYTF.